Below are 27 T cell receptor beta chains sequenced from a single sample in a study of beta chain features in type 1 diabetes. Isolated RNA was reverse transcribed in full, so expressed TCRB transcripts were sequenced. TCRdb's table, derived via immunoSEQ multiplex PCR, lists solely in-frame clones and lacks some. The sample comprises hundreds of thousands of clones, 15% of which are singletons, and 0.09% to 0.095% rests with the top ten. Sequences were obtained from naive CD4+ T cells from blood. Source of these receptors: a man in his late teens or twenties in good health.

This chain links TRBV7-3 with TRBJ2-2, with D unresolved. V lost 4 bases and J 4 bases, leaving 7 bases between the germline ends. CDR3 size: 13 residues. The germline gives CDR1 SGHTA, CDR2 FQGTGA. DNA of the CDR3: TGTGCCAGCAGCTCGACTGTCACCGGGGAGCTGTTTTTT. Translated, it gives CASSSTVTGELFF.

The V and J genes are TRBV28 and TRBJ2-4, with D perhaps TRBD2 (6 bases). V lost 6 bases to trimming and J lost 1 base, with 13 bases between them. Looked up from germline, CDR1 is MDHEN and CDR2 is SYDVKM. This CDR3 has 15 residues. CDR3 sequence (DNA): TGTGCCAGCAGAACTAGCAGGACTGCCAAAAACATTCAGTACTTC. Protein: CASRTSRTAKNIQYF.

This clone was found many times. The chain links TRBV23-1 to TRBJ1-3; no reliable D call. TRBV23-1 carries the ORF label, with uncertain function. V was cut by 7 bases and J by 0 bases, with 16 bases left in between. The CDR3 covers 16 residues. The CDR3 sequence: CASTTFGSSSGNTIYF. The CDR3 DNA is TGCGCCAGCACCACCTTCGGGTCTTCCTCTGGAAACACCATATATTTT.

This clone has more than one count but fewer than ten. This rearrangement joins TRBV9 to TRBJ2-5; D may be TRBD2 (6 bases). Trimming took 1 base from V and 2 from J, leaving 9 bases between them. The germline gives CDR1 SGDLS, CDR2 YYNGEE. The CDR3 has 14 residues. CDR3: CASSVRAGQETQYF. The CDR3 coding sequence is TGTGCCAGCAGCGTACGGGCGGGACAAGAGACCCAGTACTTC.

This sequence joins TRBV18 and TRBJ1-2, with 7 positions matching TRBD1. The V segment lost 1 base and the J segment 3 bases; nucleotides outside the gene matches: 5. Germline CDR1 is KGHSH and CDR2 is LQKENI. The CDR3 contains 15 residues. CDR3 DNA: TGTGCCAGCTCACCACGCCTAACAGGGGACTATGGCTACACCTTC. Translated, it gives CASSPRLTGDYGYTF.

The chain employs TRBV6-6 and TRBJ1-4; 8 nucleotides match TRBD1. Germline loops: CDR1 MNHNY, CDR2 SVGAGI (reference sequence). Trimming took 1 base from V and 5 from J; bases not matched to a gene: 0. The CDR3 runs to 14 residues. Here the CDR3 reads CASSYWTGNEKLFF. The CDR3 DNA is TGTGCCAGCAGTTACTGGACAGGGAATGAAAAACTGTTTTTT.

A few counts support this clone. The genes are TRBV10-3 and TRBJ2-7, with 7 positions matching TRBD1. CDR1 is ENHRY and CDR2 is SYGVKD in the germline V gene. The V and J ends lost 2 bases and 6 bases, in that order; junction bases with no gene match: 7. This CDR3 region has 14 residues. CDR3 loop: CAISEGTGAGEQYF. The CDR3 DNA is TGTGCCATCAGTGAGGGCACAGGGGCGGGCGAGCAGTACTTC.

The chain carries TRBV29-1 and TRBJ2-4; 7 positions agree with TRBD1. From germline, CDR1 is SQVTM and CDR2 ANQGSEA. V lost 4 bases to trimming and J lost 8 bases; unmatched junction nucleotides: 14. The CDR3 totals 15 residues. CDR3 loop: CSVARDSLSLDIQYF. The CDR3 coding sequence is TGCAGCGTTGCCCGGGACAGCCTGTCTTTGGACATTCAGTACTTC.

Only a few counts were recorded for this clone. The chain has TRBV5-6 and TRBJ1-2; D may be TRBD1 (6 bases). V dropped 3 bases and J dropped 8 bases, with 14 bases sitting between them. In germline, CDR1 is SGHDT, CDR2 YYEEEE. The CDR3 has 13 amino acids. The DNA of the CDR3 is TGTGCCAGCAGCTCAAGCCCGACAGGCGGCTACACCTTC. This translates into CASSSSPTGGYTF.

This clone was counted a few times. The chain joins TRBV6-6 to TRBJ1-1, with D uncertain. Trimming took 3 bases from V and 4 from J, leaving 9 bases between them. Germline V gene lookup returns CDR1 MNHNY and CDR2 SVGAGI (reference sequence). The CDR3 consists of 13 residues. The CDR3 protein is CASSYGVVTEAFF. DNA of the CDR3: TGTGCCAGCAGTTATGGGGTTGTCACTGAAGCTTTCTTT.

Concerning this clone itself: Additional DNA sequences in this sample encode the identical CDR3. This chain uses TRBV9 with TRBJ2-3; 8 bases fit TRBD1. Germline-derived CDR1 and CDR2 are SGDLS and YYNGEE. Losses at the gene ends were 0 bases for V and 6 bases for J; bases not matched to a gene: 9. This CDR3 region has 16 residues. The CDR3 is CASSVAQGASSDTQYF. The CDR3 DNA sequence: TGTGCCAGCAGCGTAGCGCAGGGGGCGAGTTCGGATACGCAGTATTTT.

This sequence joins TRBV7-9 and TRBJ2-1; D call uncertain. V lost 0 bases and J lost 2, with 8 bases in between. The length of the CDR3 is 15 residues. The germline gives CDR1 SEHNR, CDR2 FQNEAQ (reference sequence). In nucleotides, the CDR3 is TGTGCCAGCAGCTTAGCAGGAACCCCCTACAATGAGCAGTTCTTC. This encodes CASSLAGTPYNEQFF. The whole variable domain, filled in from reference TRBV7-9 and TRBJ2-1, reads DTGVSQNPRHKITKRGQNVTFRCDPISEHNRLYWYRQTLGQGPEFLTYFQNEAQLEKSRLLSDRFSAERPKGSFSTLEIQRTEQGDSAMYLCASSLAGTPYNEQFFGPGTRLTVL.

This clone was detected a few times. The same CDR3 also results from other DNA sequences found in this sample. The chain has TRBV7-9 and TRBJ2-5; D unclear. The CDR3 is 13 amino acids. With 5 bases removed from V and 1 base from J, the gap between germline ends came to 8 bases. CDR1 is SEHNR and CDR2 is FQNEAQ in the germline V gene (reference sequence). The CDR3 DNA is TGTGCCAGCAGCCTACAGAGCCAAGAGACCCAGTACTTC. Protein sequence: CASSLQSQETQYF.

This clone was counted between two and nine times. The chain is built from TRBV7-9 and TRBJ1-4, with 7 positions matching TRBD1. The CDR3 is 17 amino acids. The V gene end was trimmed by 3 bases and the J gene end by 3 bases; junction bases not matched to a gene: 10. From germline, CDR1 is SEHNR and CDR2 FQNEAQ (reference sequence). DNA of the CDR3: TGTGCCAGCAGCTTTACCGGGACAGTCGGGGCTAATGAAAAACTGTTTTTT. Its translation is CASSFTGTVGANEKLFF. The variable domain in full, with the rest retrieved from reference TRBV7-9 and TRBJ1-4, is DTGVSQNPRHKITKRGQNVTFRCDPISEHNRLYWYRQTLGQGPEFLTYFQNEAQLEKSRLLSDRFSAERPKGSFSTLEIQRTEQGDSAMYLCASSFTGTVGANEKLFFGSGTQLSVL.

This clone was seen a few times. The chain has TRBV7-3 and TRBJ1-1, with D unresolved. The germline V gene has CDR1 SGHTA and CDR2 FQGTGA. The CDR3 length is 15 residues. V was shortened by 2 bases and J by 0 bases, with 10 bases between the two germline ends. The CDR3 spells CASSLYGILNTEAFF. CDR3 bases: TGTGCCAGCAGCTTATACGGGATTTTGAACACTGAAGCTTTCTTT.

The rearrangement uses TRBV9 and TRBJ2-1; D possibly uses TRBD1 or TRBD2 (5 bases each). Trimming pared 3 bases from V and 3 bases from J, leaving 10 bases between. Germline CDR1 is SGDLS and CDR2 is YYNGEE. The CDR3 contains 14 residues. Here the CDR3 reads CASSAGTIYNEQFF. CDR3 DNA: TGTGCCAGCAGCGCAGGGACCATCTACAATGAGCAGTTCTTC.

This clone was counted only a few times. The chain has TRBV6-5 and TRBJ1-1; D perhaps matches TRBD1 (6 bases). V shed 7 bases and J shed 2 bases, with 11 bases lying between them. Germline V gene lookup returns CDR1 MNHEY and CDR2 SVGAGI. The CDR3 totals 13 residues. The CDR3 DNA reads as TGTGCCAGCACTTTAGGGGGTAACACTGAAGCTTTCTTT. It codes for CASTLGGNTEAFF.

CDR3 in amino acids: CASSQQAGLAGPLPTHEQFF. The CDR3 DNA reads as TGTGCCAGCAGCCAACAGGCGGGACTAGCGGGCCCTCTGCCTACACATGAGCAGTTCTTC. The chain employs TRBV4-2 and TRBJ2-1; TRBD2 agrees at 12 bases. The CDR3 totals 20 residues. The V gene end was trimmed by 2 bases and the J gene end by 8 bases; junction bases not matched to a gene: 19. CDR1 LGHNA and CDR2 YNFKEQ come from the germline V gene.

This clone was seen a few times. The V gene is TRBV7-8, the J gene TRBJ1-2; TRBD1 matches 9 bases. This CDR3 is built from 17 residues. Germline V lookup: CDR1 SGHVS, CDR2 FQNEAQ. Trimming at V came to 3 bases and at J to 7 bases, leaving 15 bases not matched to a gene. In nucleotides, the CDR3 is TGTGCCAGCAGCTTCCAGGACAGGGGCCCCGTTACGAGTGGCTACACCTTC. Amino acids: CASSFQDRGPVTSGYTF.

This clone was found a few times. The chain combines TRBV7-2 with TRBJ1-2; 10 bases line up with TRBD1. Trimming took 5 bases from V and 5 from J; bases not matched to a gene: 8. CDR1 is SGHTA and CDR2 is FQGNSA in the germline V gene. The CDR3 has 15 amino acids. CDR3 in DNA: TGTGCCAGCAGCCCGGAGACAGGGGGCATATATGGCTACACCTTC. Translation: CASSPETGGIYGYTF.

This clone was seen a few times. The rearrangement uses TRBV7-9 and TRBJ2-7, with a weak D call TRBD2 (5 bases). V was cut by 3 bases and J by 2 bases, with 17 bases left in between. Germline CDR1 and CDR2: SEHNR and FQNEAQ (reference sequence). This CDR3 region has 16 residues. As DNA, the CDR3 is TGTGCCAGCAGCTTTAAACCGTCGGGGAAGACCTACGAGCAGTACTTC. Amino acids: CASSFKPSGKTYEQYF.

The chain has TRBV19 and TRBJ2-5; D remains unclear. The CDR3 is 11 residues long. The V gene lost 6 bases and the J gene lost 0 bases, with 2 bases spanning the gap. Germline lookup yields CDR1 LNHDA and CDR2 SQIVND (reference sequence). In DNA form, the CDR3 reads TGTGCCAGTAGGGACCAAGAGACCCAGTACTTC. Translation gives CASRDQETQYF.

The CDR3 spells CASSDRETQYF. CDR3 sequence (DNA): TGTGCCAGCAGCGACCGGGAGACCCAGTACTTC. V gene TRBV28 combines with J gene TRBJ2-5; D uncertain. Trimming removed 6 bases at V and 5 bases at J, with 7 bases between. This CDR3 is built from 11 residues. Germline assignment: CDR1 MDHEN and CDR2 SYDVKM.

This clone was seen a few times. J is TRBJ2-1 and V is TRBV28; 9 bases agree with TRBD2. The germline CDR1 and CDR2 sequences are MDHEN and SYDVKM. The CDR3 length is 15 residues. J gave up 0 bases and V 7 bases, and 4 bases lay outside the gene matches. The CDR3, as DNA: TGTGCCAGCACCCTAGCGGGGAGCTCCTACAATGAGCAGTTCTTC. Protein: CASTLAGSSYNEQFF.

The rearrangement uses TRBV10-3 and TRBJ2-5; 9 bases are shared with TRBD1. This CDR3 is built from 14 residues. The junction had 10 bases not matched to a gene; V was cut back by 10 bases and J by 4 bases. Germline V gene lookup returns CDR1 ENHRY and CDR2 SYGVKD. CDR3 DNA: TGTGCCACCGCAATTGGGACAGGGAGAGAGACCCAGTACTTC. As protein: CATAIGTGRETQYF.

This clone has a handful of counts. The V call is TRBV7-5, the J call TRBJ2-1; TRBD2, as called in the table, went unchecked against the DNA. TRBV7-5 is noted as a pseudogene. This CDR3 comprises 17 residues. The CDR3 nucleotides are TGTGTCAGAAGCTTATACAGGGGACTAGCGGCTTACAATGAGCAGTTCTTC. Translation gives CVRSLYRGLAAYNEQFF.

The chain combines TRBV4-3 with TRBJ2-3, with D uncertain. Germline values: CDR1 LGHNA, CDR2 YSLEER. This CDR3 region has 15 residues. The V and J ends lost 4 bases and 1 base respectively, with 12 bases between them. This CDR3 is CASSRGIIGTDTQYF. Here the CDR3 DNA reads TGCGCCAGCAGCCGGGGAATCATAGGCACAGATACGCAGTATTTT.